These 4 T cell receptor beta chains came from one sample sequenced in a study of T cells in women clearing cervical HPV infection listed by TCRdb under 2018. The library was generated by the immunoSEQ multiplex PCR assay. TCRdb retrieved this table from immuneACCESS and kept in-frame rearrangements only. Not all clones are present; in checked studies, unresolved V genes account for under half, and no reason is known for the remainder. This sample's records show 20,000 or so clones. Less than 7.5% of the sample is held by the ten biggest clonotypes. Sequencing was performed on blood buffy coat. The receptors stem from a woman between 18 and 69 years old with a cervical HPV16 infection that either progressed to CIN3+ or cleared (not recorded which).

In the case of this clone: Other nucleotide sequences from this sample produce the same CDR3. Partial CDR3 DNA: TGTGCCAGCTCACCAGCCAGTAGGGTTGCTTCCTACGAG. Its translation is CASSPASRVASYE. In full, the CDR3 reads CASSPASRVASYEQYF. J is TRBJ2-7 and V is TRBV18, with D unresolved. The read is 3 residues too short to cover the CDR3 end, so that end is filled in from the germline J gene. V dropped 2 bases and J dropped 1 base, with 15 bases sitting between them. This CDR3 is 16 amino acids long. CDR1 and CDR2 from the germline V gene are KGHSH and LQKENI.

On this clone itself: The CDR3 end lies 3 residues beyond the end of the read and is filled in from the germline J gene. The V gene is TRBV9, the J gene TRBJ1-2; tentative D call: TRBD1 (6 bases). V was cut by 1 base and J by 0 bases, with 10 bases left in between. The CDR3 sequence is 15 residues long. In germline, CDR1 is SGDLS, CDR2 YYNGEE. The covered CDR3 bases are TGTGCCAGCAGCGTATCGACAGGAACTAACTATGGC. It yields the protein CASSVSTGTNYG. From start to end, the CDR3 is CASSVSTGTNYGYTF.

Comment on this clone: The DNA ends 3 residues before the CDR3 does, and the rest of the CDR3 is filled in from the germline J gene. The rearrangement joins TRBV7-6 to TRBJ2-1, with 12 bases aligning to TRBD2. This CDR3 region has 17 residues. V lost 5 bases to trimming and J lost 3 bases; unmatched junction nucleotides: 8. The germline V gene has CDR1 SGHVS and CDR2 FNYEAQ. The CDR3 loop is CASSLKASGRVYNEQFF. Partial CDR3 DNA: TGTGCCAGCAGCCTAAAAGCTAGCGGGAGGGTCTACAATGAG.

In regard to this clone: The read terminates 3 residues ahead of where the CDR3 ends, so the germline J gene completes it. V gene TRBV10-3 combines with J gene TRBJ1-2, with 7 bases fitting TRBD1. The CDR3 runs 15 residues. CDR1 and CDR2 from the germline V gene are ENHRY and SYGVKD. V was pared by 2 bases and J by 4 bases, with 7 bases of the junction left unmatched. CDR3 DNA, as far as it was read: TGTGCCATCAGTGAGCCCGACAGGGCCGGCTATGGC. Translation gives CAISEPDRAGYG. The entire CDR3 reads CAISEPDRAGYGYTF.